This T cell receptor (beta chain) comes out of a study of blood T cell repertoires in COVID-19. About the research overall: Acute and convalescent COVID-19 samples came from the United States, Italy and Spain. From T cells, B-cell-depleted T cells, or PBMCs came the material, which was cDNA or gDNA.

Authors' analysis steps: For nucleated cells, counts were estimated from reference gene primer amplification. The repertoire was sequenced with immunoSEQ multiplex PCR; TCRdb's copy has only in-frame clones and lacks some. From that table come the V and J calls and clone size; the DNA was used to work out D and trimming. The table records around 20,000 clones, around nine tenths of them present only once. V was clipped by 3 bases and J by 6 bases; unmatched bases: 11. Germline V CDR1 and CDR2: SGHAT, FQDESV (reference sequence). The CDR3 has 15 residues. The genes are TRBV11-1 and TRBJ2-7, with 7 bases fitting TRBD1. What was sequenced was peripheral blood. The TCR sequence derives from a human donor in a cohort sampled during active COVID-19. The CDR3 sequence: CASSFDRDGFREQYF. CDR3 nucleotide sequence: TGTGCCAGCAGCTTCGACAGGGACGGCTTCCGCGAGCAGTACTTC.